The clone carrying this T cell receptor beta chain was detected a few times. Germline values: CDR1 DFQATT, CDR2 SNEGSKA (reference sequence). V was pared by 5 bases and J by 1 base, with 8 bases of the junction left unmatched. The CDR3 runs to 15 residues. These data come from a study of blood T cells in healthy people across ages. A second PCR of roughly 7 to 11 cycles used a sample-barcoded 5' primer and a J-beta primer mix. TCRdb reanalysed the 5' RACE reads using MiXCR and keeps one entry per CDR3 protein. The table lists around 1.5 million distinct CDR3 sequences, 34% of them singletons. Material: blood. The TCR originated in a woman aged 25 to 39 in good health. The chain has TRBV20-1 and TRBJ2-3; 8 nucleotides align to TRBD2. CDR3 bases: TGCAGTGCTGAGAGCGGGGGCCCTGGCACAGATACGCAGTATTTT. Amino acid sequence: CSAESGGPGTDTQYF.